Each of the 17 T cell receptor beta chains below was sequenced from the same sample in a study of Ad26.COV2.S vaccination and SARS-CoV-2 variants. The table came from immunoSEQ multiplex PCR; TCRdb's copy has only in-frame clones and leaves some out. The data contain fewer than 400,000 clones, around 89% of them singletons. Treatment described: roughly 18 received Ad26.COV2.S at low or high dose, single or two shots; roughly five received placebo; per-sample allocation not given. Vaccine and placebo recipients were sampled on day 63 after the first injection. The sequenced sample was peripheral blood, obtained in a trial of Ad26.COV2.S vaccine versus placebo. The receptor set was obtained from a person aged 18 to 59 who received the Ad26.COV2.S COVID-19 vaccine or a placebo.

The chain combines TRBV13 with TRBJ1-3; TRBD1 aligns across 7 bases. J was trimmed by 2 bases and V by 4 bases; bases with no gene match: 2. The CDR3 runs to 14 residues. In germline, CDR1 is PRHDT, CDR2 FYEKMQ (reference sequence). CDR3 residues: CASSSGQTGNTIYF. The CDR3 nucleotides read TGTGCCAGCAGCTCGGGACAGACTGGAAACACCATATATTTT.

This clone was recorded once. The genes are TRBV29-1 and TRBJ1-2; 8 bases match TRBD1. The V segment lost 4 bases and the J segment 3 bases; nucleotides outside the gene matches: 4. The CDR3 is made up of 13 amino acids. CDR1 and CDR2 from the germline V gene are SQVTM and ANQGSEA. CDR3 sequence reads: CSVGGQGDYGYTF. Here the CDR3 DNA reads TGCAGCGTTGGAGGACAGGGTGACTATGGCTACACCTTC. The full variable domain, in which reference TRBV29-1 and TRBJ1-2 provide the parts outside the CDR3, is SAVISQKPSRDICQRGTSLTIQCQVDSQVTMMFWYRQQPGQSLTLIATANQGSEATYESGFVIDKFPISRPNLTFSTLTVSNMSPEDSSIYLCSVGGQGDYGYTFGSGTRLTVV.

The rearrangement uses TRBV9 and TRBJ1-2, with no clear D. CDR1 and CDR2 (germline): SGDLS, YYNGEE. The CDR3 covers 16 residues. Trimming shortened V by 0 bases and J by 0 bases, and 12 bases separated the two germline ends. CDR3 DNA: TGTGCCAGCAGCGTAGGGCAGTCCCTCTCTAACTATGGCTACACCTTC. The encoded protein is CASSVGQSLSNYGYTF.

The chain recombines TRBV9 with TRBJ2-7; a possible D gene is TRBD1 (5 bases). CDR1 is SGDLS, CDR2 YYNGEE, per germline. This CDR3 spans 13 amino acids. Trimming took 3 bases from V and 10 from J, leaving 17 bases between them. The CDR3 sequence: CASSGDDRQRQYF. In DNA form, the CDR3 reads TGTGCCAGCAGCGGAGACGACAGACAACGTCAGTACTTC.

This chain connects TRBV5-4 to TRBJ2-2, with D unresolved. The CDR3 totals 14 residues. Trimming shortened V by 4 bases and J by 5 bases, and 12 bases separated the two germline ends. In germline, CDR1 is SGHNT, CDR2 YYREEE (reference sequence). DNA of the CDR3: TGTGCCAGCAGCCCCCAGGCAAGGACCGGGGAGCTGTTTTTT. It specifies CASSPQARTGELFF.

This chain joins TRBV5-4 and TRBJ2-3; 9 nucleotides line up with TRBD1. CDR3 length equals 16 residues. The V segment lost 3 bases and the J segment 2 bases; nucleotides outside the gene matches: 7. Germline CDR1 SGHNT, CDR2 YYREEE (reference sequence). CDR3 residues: CASSWGGTGNTDTQYF. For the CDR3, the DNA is TGTGCCAGCAGCTGGGGGGGGACAGGGAACACAGATACGCAGTATTTT.

CDR3: CASKRATGAGELFF. The DNA for the CDR3 is TGTGCCAGTAAGCGAGCCACGGGGGCCGGGGAGCTGTTTTTT. This rearrangement joins TRBV19 to TRBJ2-2; D is possibly TRBD2 (6 bases). The germline gives CDR1 LNHDA, CDR2 SQIVND (reference sequence). Trimming took 7 bases from V and 6 from J, leaving 15 bases between them. This CDR3 is 14 amino acids long.

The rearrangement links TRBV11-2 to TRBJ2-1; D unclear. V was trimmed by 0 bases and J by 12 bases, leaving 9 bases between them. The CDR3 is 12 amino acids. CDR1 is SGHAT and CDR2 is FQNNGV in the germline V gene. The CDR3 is CASSLDRVGQFF. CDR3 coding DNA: TGTGCCAGCAGCTTAGATCGTGTTGGGCAGTTCTTC.

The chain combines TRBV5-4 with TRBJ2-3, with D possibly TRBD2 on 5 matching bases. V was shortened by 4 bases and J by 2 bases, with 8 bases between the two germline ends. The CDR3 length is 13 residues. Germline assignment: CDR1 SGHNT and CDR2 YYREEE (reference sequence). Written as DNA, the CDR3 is TGTGCCAGCAGCATAGCGACCACAGATACGCAGTATTTT. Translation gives CASSIATTDTQYF.

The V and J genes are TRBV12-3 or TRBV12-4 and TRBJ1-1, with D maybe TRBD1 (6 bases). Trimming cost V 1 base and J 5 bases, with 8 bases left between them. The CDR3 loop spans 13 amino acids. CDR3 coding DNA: TGTGCCAGCAGTTTAGAAACAGGGACTGAAGCTTTCTTT. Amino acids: CASSLETGTEAFF.

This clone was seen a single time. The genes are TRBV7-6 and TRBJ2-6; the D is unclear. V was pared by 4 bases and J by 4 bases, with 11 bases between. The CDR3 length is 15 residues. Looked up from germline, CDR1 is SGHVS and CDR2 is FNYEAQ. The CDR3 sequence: CASSSPLRGANVLTF. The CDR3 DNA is TGTGCCAGCAGCTCCCCCCTCCGAGGGGCCAACGTCCTGACTTTC.

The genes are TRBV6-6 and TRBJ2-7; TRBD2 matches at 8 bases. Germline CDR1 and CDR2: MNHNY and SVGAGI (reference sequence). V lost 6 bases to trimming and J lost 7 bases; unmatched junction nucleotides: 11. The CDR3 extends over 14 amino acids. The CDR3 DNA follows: TGTGCCAGCAGAGCGACTAGCGAGGCAGGGGAGCAGTACTTC. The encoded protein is CASRATSEAGEQYF.

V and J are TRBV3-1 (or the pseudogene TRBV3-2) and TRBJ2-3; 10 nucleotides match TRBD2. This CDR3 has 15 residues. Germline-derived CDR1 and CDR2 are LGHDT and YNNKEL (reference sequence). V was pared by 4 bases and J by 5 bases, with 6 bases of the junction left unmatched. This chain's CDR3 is CASSPAGGRLDTQYF. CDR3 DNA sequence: TGTGCCAGCAGCCCAGCGGGAGGGCGGTTAGATACGCAGTATTTT.

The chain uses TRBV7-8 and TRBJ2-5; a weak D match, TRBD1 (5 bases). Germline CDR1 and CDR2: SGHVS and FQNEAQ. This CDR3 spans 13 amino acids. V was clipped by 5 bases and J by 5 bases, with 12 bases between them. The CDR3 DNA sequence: TGTGCCAGCAGCACCAGGGTTCTCGAGACCCAGTACTTC. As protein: CASSTRVLETQYF.

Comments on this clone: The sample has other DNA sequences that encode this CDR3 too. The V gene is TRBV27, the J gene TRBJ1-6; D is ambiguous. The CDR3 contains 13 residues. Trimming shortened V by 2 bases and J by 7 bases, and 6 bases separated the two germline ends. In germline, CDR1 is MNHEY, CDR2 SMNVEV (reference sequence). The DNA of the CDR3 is TGTGCCAGCAGTTTAACGGTCAATTCACCCCTCCACTTT. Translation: CASSLTVNSPLHF.

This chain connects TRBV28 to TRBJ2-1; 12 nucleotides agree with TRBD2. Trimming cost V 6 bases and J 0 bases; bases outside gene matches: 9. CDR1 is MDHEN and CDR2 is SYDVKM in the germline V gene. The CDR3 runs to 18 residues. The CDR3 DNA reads TGTGCCAGCAGAACAGGACTAGCGGGATCGAGCTCCTACAATGAGCAGTTCTTC. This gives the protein CASRTGLAGSSSYNEQFF.

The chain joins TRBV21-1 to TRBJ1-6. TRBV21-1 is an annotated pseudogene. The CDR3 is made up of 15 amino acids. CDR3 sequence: CASSLRTRLGSPLHF. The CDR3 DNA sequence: TGTGCCAGCAGCCTGCGGACCCGATTGGGATCACCCCTCCACTTT.